This T cell receptor beta chain was captured in a study of Ad26.COV2.S vaccination and SARS-CoV-2 variants (dated by TCRdb to about 2021). Background for the entire study: Donors in the vaccine arm were drawn from COV1001, a phase I-IIa trial of Ad26.COV2.S in healthy adults that was multicentre, randomized, double-blind and placebo-controlled. The TCR-sequenced set comprised approximately 30 samples: about 19 Ad26.COV2.S vaccine recipients, 5 placebo recipients and 8 SARS-CoV-2 convalescent individuals. Investigators remained blinded to trial group allocation during experiments and outcome assessment. Dosing of Ad26.COV2.S was intramuscular, at either 5x10^10 or 1x10^11 viral particles, delivered as one shot or as two shots spaced 56 days apart. Trial participants were randomized into five groups of five, in which low-dose or high-dose Ad26.COV2.S was given once or twice, or placebo was given on both occasions. The specificity and breadth of SARS-CoV-2-reactive T cell receptors after Ad26.COV2.S vaccination were assessed by TCRbeta repertoire sequencing. The full study reports these points: It was noted by the authors that total T cell responses may have been underestimated by the TCR breadth and depth analyses. Substantial breadth of spike-specific CD8+ and CD4+ T cell responses was reported after vaccination. The study lacked the statistical power to compare responses across vaccine doses or regimens. Ad26.COV2.S recipients had higher spike-specific TCR breadth than placebo recipients (P = 0.0014). Vaccine and placebo recipients had similar non-spike TCR breadth, a finding consistent with the vaccine containing only spike.

TCRbeta CDR3 regions were sequenced with the immunoSEQ Assay. After extraction, genomic DNA underwent amplification by bias-controlled multiplex PCR, followed by high-throughput sequencing. Regarding the original processing steps: To quantify the absolute abundance of every unique TCRbeta CDR3 region, sequences were collapsed and filtered. T cell fraction was estimated by normalizing TCRbeta template counts to usable DNA, which was measured by amplifying reference genes present in all nucleated cells. Repertoire TCRs were annotated as SARS-CoV-2-specific when V gene, CDR3 amino acid sequence and J gene were exactly matched to a known reactive TCR set. The reference SARS-CoV-2 TCR set came from MIRA and was filtered for enrichment in COVID-19-positive ImmuneCODE repertoires, removing public or cross-reactive TCRs. Based on the MIRA antigens, annotated TCRs were further analysed at the level of specific ORF or position within ORF. Breadth was defined as the number of annotated unique rearrangements divided by the total number of unique productive rearrangements, and depth was defined as the summed frequency of the annotated unique rearrangements. Two-sided Wilcoxon rank-sum tests were applied when comparing TCR breadth between groups. What TCRdb holds here is the immuneACCESS table cut down to in-frame rearrangements. Part of the clones is not present; checked against another copy, under half of the missing clones reflect an unresolved V gene, and the others are unexplained. That table is the source of V, J and clone size, and D and trimming were worked out from the DNA. Present in this sample are about 390,000 clones, approximately 90% of which were seen just once. Roughly 3.2% of the sample is held by the ten biggest clonotypes.

The treatment or condition label of this sample denotes: about 20 received Ad26.COV2.S at low or high dose, single or two shots; 5 received placebo; per-sample allocation not given. For vaccine and placebo recipients, the sequenced repertoires came from samples collected on day 63 after the first injection. In Cohort 1b, about 27 adults aged 18-55 years were enrolled at a single site in Boston, USA, between 29 July and 7 August 2020. Ad26.COV2.S consisted of a replication-incompetent adenovirus type 26 vector by which a prefusion-stabilized SARS-CoV-2 spike protein from the original Wuhan strain was expressed. Comments on this clone: Its target antigen remains unknown. No much larger clone exists at a distance of one base, and base qualities are not known.

The TCR sequence derives from a person aged 18 to 59 who received the Ad26.COV2.S COVID-19 vaccine or a placebo. The sequencing used peripheral blood, collected in a trial of Ad26.COV2.S vaccine versus placebo.

The CDR3 region reads CASSLARASLAPQHF. The nucleotide sequence reads as follows: TGTGCCAGCAGCTTAGCAAGGGCCAGTCTTGCGCCCCAGCATTTT. Recombination linked TRBV7-2 to TRBJ1-5, with the D gene too uncertain to name. V loses 0 bases of germline sequence and J loses 9 bases, and the interval between the two ends is 15 bases. Inclusive of the bounding cysteine and phenylalanine, the CDR3 is 15 residues long. Kept here is only the CDR3 DNA, which spans 45 bases and is read in frame from base 1. CDR1 and CDR2 (SGHTA, FQGNSA) derive from the germline V gene.